This T cell receptor (beta chain) is from a study of blood T cell repertoires in COVID-19. TCRdb keeps only in-frame clones here, not all; method: immunoSEQ multiplex PCR. Of about 93,000 clones in the sample, about nine tenths were seen once. The CDR3 is 12 amino acids. The germline CDR1 and CDR2 sequences are MNHEY and SVGAGI. Trimming cost V 4 bases and J 4 bases, with 7 bases left between them. This chain links TRBV6-5 with TRBJ2-5; perhaps TRBD2 as D (5 bases). This clonotype was sampled from a man aged 55-75 years with COVID-19, enrolled during active disease. The sample taken for sequencing was peripheral blood. The CDR3 is CASSWRLETQYF. The CDR3 nucleotides are TGTGCCAGCAGTTGGAGGCTAGAGACCCAGTACTTC.